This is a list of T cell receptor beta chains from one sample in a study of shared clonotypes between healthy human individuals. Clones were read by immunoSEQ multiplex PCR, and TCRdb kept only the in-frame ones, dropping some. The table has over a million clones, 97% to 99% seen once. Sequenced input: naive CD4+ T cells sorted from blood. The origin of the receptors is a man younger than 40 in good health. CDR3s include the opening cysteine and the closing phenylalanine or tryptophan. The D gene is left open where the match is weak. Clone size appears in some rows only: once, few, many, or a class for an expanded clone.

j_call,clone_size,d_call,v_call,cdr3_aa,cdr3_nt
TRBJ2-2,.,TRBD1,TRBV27,CASSYSRTGANTGELFF,TGTGCCAGCAGTTACTCGAGGACAGGGGCGAACACCGGGGAGCTGTTTTTT
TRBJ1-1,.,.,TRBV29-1,CSARPSGWNTEAFF,TGCAGCGCCAGACCGTCGGGTTGGAACACTGAAGCTTTCTTT
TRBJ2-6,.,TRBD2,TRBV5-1,CASSLGLAGAGANVLTF,TGCGCCAGCAGCTTGGGACTAGCGGGAGCTGGGGCCAACGTCCTGACTTTC
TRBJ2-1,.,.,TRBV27,CASSSPATYNEQFF,TGTGCCAGCAGTTCCCCCGCTACCTACAATGAGCAGTTCTTC
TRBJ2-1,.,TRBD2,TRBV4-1,CASSQSAPLAGVNEQFF,TGCGCCAGCAGCCAATCCGCCCCGCTAGCGGGAGTTAATGAGCAGTTCTTC
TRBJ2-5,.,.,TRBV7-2,CASSLARGETQYF,TGTGCCAGCAGCTTAGCTAGGGGAGAGACCCAGTACTTC
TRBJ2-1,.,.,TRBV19,CASSIVGVGYNEQFF,TGTGCCAGTAGTATTGTGGGGGTGGGGTACAATGAGCAGTTCTTC
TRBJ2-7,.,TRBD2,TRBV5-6,CASSPGGRASFEQYF,TGTGCCAGCAGCCCCGGTGGGAGGGCCTCCTTTGAGCAGTACTTC
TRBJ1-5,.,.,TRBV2,CASSDLGQGSINQPQHF,TGTGCCAGCAGTGATCTTGGCCAGGGGTCTATCAATCAGCCCCAGCATTTT
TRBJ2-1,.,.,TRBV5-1,CASSPPSHNEQFF,TGCGCCAGCAGCCCGCCAAGCCACAATGAGCAGTTCTTC
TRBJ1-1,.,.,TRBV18,CASSPDSLPEAFF,TGTGCCAGCTCACCTGACAGTCTCCCTGAAGCTTTCTTT
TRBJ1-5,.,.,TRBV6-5,CASSYSWEQPQHF,TGTGCCAGCAGTTACTCCTGGGAACAGCCCCAGCATTTT
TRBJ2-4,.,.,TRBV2,CASSTDREGFAKNIQYF,TGTGCCAGCAGTACGGACAGGGAGGGTTTCGCCAAAAACATTCAGTACTTC
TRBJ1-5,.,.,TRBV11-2,CASSLDLVAQPQHF,TGTGCCAGCAGCTTAGATCTGGTGGCTCAGCCCCAGCATTTT
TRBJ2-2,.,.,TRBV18,CASSTGLLNTGELFF,TGTGCCAGCTCAACGGGACTCCTGAACACCGGGGAGCTGTTTTTT
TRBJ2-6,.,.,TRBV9,CASSVDPLSGANVLTF,TGTGCCAGCAGCGTAGACCCCCTCTCTGGGGCCAACGTCCTGACTTTC
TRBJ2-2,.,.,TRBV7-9,CASSPRAHTGELFF,TGTGCCAGCAGCCCCCGGGCGCACACCGGGGAGCTGTTTTTT
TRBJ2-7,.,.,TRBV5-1,CASSRPGRSYEQYF,TGCGCCAGCAGTCGTCCGGGACGGAGCTACGAGCAGTACTTC
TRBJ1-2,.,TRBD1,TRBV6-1,CASRTGTAYGYTF,TGTGCCAGCAGAACTGGGACAGCTTATGGCTACACCTTC
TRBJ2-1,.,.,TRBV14,CASNFGGPDGPQFF,TGTGCCAGCAACTTTGGAGGGCCAGACGGGCCGCAGTTCTTC
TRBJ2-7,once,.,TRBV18,CASSLGQSPSYEQYF,TGTGCCAGCTCACTAGGACAGTCACCTTCCTACGAGCAGTACTTC
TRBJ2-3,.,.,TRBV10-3,CAIRRDSDTQYF,TGTGCCATCAGGAGGGATTCAGATACGCAGTATTTT
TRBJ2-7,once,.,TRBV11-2,CASSFNGAGAYEQYF,TGTGCCAGCAGCTTTAATGGGGCCGGGGCCTACGAGCAGTACTTC
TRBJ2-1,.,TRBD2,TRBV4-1,CASSQEPSGLYNEQFF,TGCGCCAGCAGCCAAGAGCCTAGCGGGTTATACAATGAGCAGTTCTTC
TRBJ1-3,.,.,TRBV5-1,CASSLATPDITGNTIYF,TGCGCCAGCAGCTTGGCTACCCCAGACATAACTGGAAACACCATATATTTT
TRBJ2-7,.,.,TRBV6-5,CASTGRDHYEQYF,TGTGCCAGCACCGGCAGAGATCATTACGAGCAGTACTTC
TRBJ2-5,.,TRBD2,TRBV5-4,CASSPKTSGRTETQYF,TGTGCCAGCAGTCCTAAGACTAGCGGGAGGACGGAGACCCAGTACTTC
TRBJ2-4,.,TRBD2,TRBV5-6,CASSFISAGENIQYF,TGTGCCAGCAGCTTTATCTCGGCGGGGGAAAACATTCAGTACTTC
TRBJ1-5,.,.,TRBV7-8,CASSLVKGLEPQHF,TGTGCCAGCAGCTTAGTTAAGGGATTGGAGCCCCAGCATTTT
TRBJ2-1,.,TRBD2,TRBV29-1,CSVEAGGPHEQFF,TGCAGCGTTGAGGCGGGAGGGCCGCATGAGCAGTTCTTC